Following are 8 T cell receptor beta chains from one sample sequenced in a study of a mutant IDH1 vaccine in newly diagnosed glioma. The time point was: week 11, during vaccination. The investigators gave 300 ug of mutant IDH1 20-mer peptide in each vaccine dose, together with topical imiquimod. Profiled with immunoSEQ multiplex PCR; TCRdb holds only in-frame clones, not every one. The repertoire includes 35,000 or so clones, roughly 80% of them detected once, and over 13% sits in the top ten. Antigens of these TCRs are unknown. Sequences were derived from peripheral blood mononuclear cells (PBMCs), sampled from a glioma patient whose treatment included an IDH1 peptide vaccine. The receptor source for this set is a woman in her twenties or thirties with glioma. Some clones in this sample may be carry-over from other donors' samples.

A single count supports this clone. The V and J genes are TRBV2 and TRBJ2-3; D could derive from TRBD1 or TRBD2 (5 bases each). This CDR3 has 13 residues. Germline values: CDR1 SNHLY, CDR2 FYNNEI. V was clipped by 4 bases and J by 1 base, with 6 bases between them. Written as DNA, the CDR3 is TGTGCCAGCAGTGGAGGGGGCACAGATACGCAGTATTTT. This sequence encodes CASSGGGTDTQYF.

This clone appeared once. V usage is TRBV5-4 and J usage is TRBJ2-7, with TRBD1 identical over 9 bases. Germline V gives CDR1 SGHNT, CDR2 YYREEE (reference sequence). The length of the CDR3 is 16 residues. Trimming at V came to 4 bases and at J to 3 bases, leaving 11 bases not matched to a gene. CDR3 region: CASSLPPGQGGYEQYF. The CDR3 DNA reads TGTGCCAGCAGCCTGCCTCCGGGACAGGGTGGCTACGAGCAGTACTTC.

The V gene is TRBV29-1, the J gene TRBJ1-1, with 8 bases aligning to TRBD1. The germline V gene has CDR1 SQVTM and CDR2 ANQGSEA. The V gene end was trimmed by 6 bases and the J gene end by 1 base; junction bases not matched to a gene: 4. CDR3 length equals 13 residues. For the CDR3, the DNA is TGCAGCGTACGGACAGGGAGGAACACTGAAGCTTTCTTT. Amino acid sequence: CSVRTGRNTEAFF.

This rearrangement joins TRBV18 to TRBJ2-5, with D unresolved. The V end lost 4 bases, the J end lost 5 bases, and 11 bases lay between the germline ends. CDR3 length: 13 amino acids. Germline loops: CDR1 KGHSH, CDR2 LQKENI. CDR3 sequence (DNA): TGTGCCAGCTCACTAAACCTTCGCGAGACCCAGTACTTC. It encodes CASSLNLRETQYF. The full variable domain, rest sourced from reference TRBV18 and TRBJ2-5, is NAGVMQNPRHLVRRRGQEARLRCSPMKGHSHVYWYRQLPEEGLKFMVYLQKENIIDESGMPKERFSAEFPKEGPSILRIQQVVRGDSAAYFCASSLNLRETQYFGPGTRLLVL.

The V and J genes are TRBV5-4 and TRBJ2-7; tentatively, D is TRBD2 (6 bases). Looked up from germline, CDR1 is SGHNT and CDR2 is YYREEE (reference sequence). This CDR3 has 15 amino acids. V shed 1 base and J shed 2 bases, with 13 bases lying between them. The CDR3 region has the DNA TGTGCCAGCAGCTTGACTAGCTCATCGACCTACGAGCAGTACTTC. The encoded protein is CASSLTSSSTYEQYF. The entire variable domain, with the rest obtained from reference TRBV5-4 and TRBJ2-7, is as follows: ETGVTQSPTHLIKTRGQQVTLRCSSQSGHNTVSWYQQALGQGPQFIFQYYREEENGRGNFPPRFSGLQFPNYSSELNVNALELDDSALYLCASSLTSSSTYEQYFGPGTRLTVT.

This clone was picked up one time. This chain uses TRBV25-1 with TRBJ1-4; D gene uncertain. CDR1 and CDR2 (germline): MGHDK, SYGVNS. V lost 3 bases, J lost 7 bases, and 3 bases lay in between. The CDR3 contains 11 residues. The CDR3 reads CASSDGEKLFF. As DNA, the CDR3 is TGTGCCAGCAGTGATGGTGAAAAACTGTTTTTT. The full variable domain, rest sourced from reference TRBV25-1 and TRBJ1-4, is EADIYQTPRYLVIGTGKKITLECSQTMGHDKMYWYQQDPGMELHLIHYSYGVNSTEKGDLSSESTVSRIRTEHFPLTLESARPSHTSQYLCASSDGEKLFFGSGTQLSVL.

The genes are TRBV6-6 and TRBJ1-5, with a weak D call TRBD1 (5 bases). Between the trimmed V and J ends, which lost 2 bases and 7 bases, there was a span of 12 bases. The CDR3 length is 14 residues. Germline V lookup: CDR1 MNHNY, CDR2 SVGAGI (reference sequence). The CDR3 DNA sequence: TGTGCCAGCAGTTACCCCGAAGGGACCCAGCCCCAGCATTTT. Its translation: CASSYPEGTQPQHF.

This chain links TRBV4-1 with TRBJ1-6; TRBD1 agrees at 9 bases. Germline values: CDR1 MGHRA, CDR2 YSYEKL. Unmatched junction bases numbered 3, after V lost 5 bases and J lost 7 bases. The length of the CDR3 is 14 residues. As DNA, the CDR3 is TGCGCCAGCAGCAGGGACAGGGACAATTCACCCCTCCACTTT. This sequence encodes CASSRDRDNSPLHF.